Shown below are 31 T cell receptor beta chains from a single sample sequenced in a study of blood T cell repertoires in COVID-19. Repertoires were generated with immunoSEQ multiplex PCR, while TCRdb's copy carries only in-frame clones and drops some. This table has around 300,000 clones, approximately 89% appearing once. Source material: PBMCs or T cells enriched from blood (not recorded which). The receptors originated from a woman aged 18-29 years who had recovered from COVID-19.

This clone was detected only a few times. The CDR3 protein is CASSSYDRDTEAFF. The CDR3 DNA reads as TGTGCCAGCAGCTCGTACGACAGAGACACTGAAGCTTTCTTT. The chain couples TRBV11-3 to TRBJ1-1; a weak D match, TRBD1 (5 bases). This CDR3 region has 14 residues. CDR1 is SGHNT, CDR2 YENEEA, per germline. Trimming cost V 4 bases and J 3 bases, with 12 bases left between them. Together with reference TRBV11-3 and TRBJ1-1, the CDR3 gives the full variable domain: EAGVVQSPRYKIIEKKQPVAFWCNPISGHNTLYWYLQNLGQGPELLIRYENEEAVDDSQLPKDRFSAERLKGVDSTLKIQPAELGDSAVYLCASSSYDRDTEAFFGQGTRLTVV.

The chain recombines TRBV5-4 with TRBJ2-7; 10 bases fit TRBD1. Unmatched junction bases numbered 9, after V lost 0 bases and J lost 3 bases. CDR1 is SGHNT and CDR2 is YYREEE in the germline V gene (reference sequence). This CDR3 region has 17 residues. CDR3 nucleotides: TGTGCCAGCAGCTTGGATAGTGTGGGGACAGGGGTCTACGAGCAGTACTTC. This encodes CASSLDSVGTGVYEQYF.

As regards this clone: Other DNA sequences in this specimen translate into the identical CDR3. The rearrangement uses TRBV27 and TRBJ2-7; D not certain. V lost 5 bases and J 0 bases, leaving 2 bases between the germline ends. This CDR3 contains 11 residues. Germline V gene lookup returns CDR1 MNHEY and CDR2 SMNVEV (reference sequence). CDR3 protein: CASSLSYEQYF. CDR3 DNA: TGTGCCAGCAGTCTCTCCTACGAGCAGTACTTC.

CDR3 coding DNA: TGTGCAAGTCGCTTAGTGTTGCAGGTGGGTAATGAAAAACTGTTTTTT. Protein product: CASRLVLQVGNEKLFF. The chain combines TRBV12-2 with TRBJ1-4; the table's TRBD1 call for D was not verified on the DNA. TRBV12-2 has pseudogene status. The CDR3 is 16 amino acids.

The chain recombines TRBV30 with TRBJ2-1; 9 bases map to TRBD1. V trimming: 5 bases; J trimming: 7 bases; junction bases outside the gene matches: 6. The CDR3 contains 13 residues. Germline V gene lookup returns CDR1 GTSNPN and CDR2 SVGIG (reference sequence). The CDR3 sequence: CAWVTGGLNEQFF. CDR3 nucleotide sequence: TGTGCCTGGGTTACAGGGGGCTTGAATGAGCAGTTCTTC.

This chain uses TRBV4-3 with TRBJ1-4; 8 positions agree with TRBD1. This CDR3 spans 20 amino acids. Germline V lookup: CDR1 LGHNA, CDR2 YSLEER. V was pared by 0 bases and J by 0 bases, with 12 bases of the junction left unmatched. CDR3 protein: CASSQDPPLGQGTTNEKLFF. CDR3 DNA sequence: TGCGCCAGCAGCCAAGACCCTCCCTTAGGACAGGGTACAACTAATGAAAAACTGTTTTTT.

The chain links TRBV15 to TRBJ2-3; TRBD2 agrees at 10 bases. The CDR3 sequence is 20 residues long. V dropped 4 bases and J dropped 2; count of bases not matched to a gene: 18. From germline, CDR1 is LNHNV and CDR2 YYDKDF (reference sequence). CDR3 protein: CATSKDRAIGTSVNTDTQYF. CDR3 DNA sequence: TGTGCCACCAGCAAGGACAGGGCCATAGGGACTAGCGTAAACACAGATACGCAGTATTTT.

In nucleotides, the CDR3 is TGTGCCAGCAGGTCTAGACTACAGAGCTCCTACAATGAGCAGTTCTTC. Its translation is CASRSRLQSSYNEQFF. The V call is TRBV3-1 (or the pseudogene TRBV3-2), the J call TRBJ2-1, with a tentative D call TRBD2 (5 bases). The CDR3 spans 16 residues. Germline V gives CDR1 LGHDT, CDR2 YNNKEL (reference sequence). Trimming shortened V by 6 bases and J by 0 bases, and 15 bases separated the two germline ends.

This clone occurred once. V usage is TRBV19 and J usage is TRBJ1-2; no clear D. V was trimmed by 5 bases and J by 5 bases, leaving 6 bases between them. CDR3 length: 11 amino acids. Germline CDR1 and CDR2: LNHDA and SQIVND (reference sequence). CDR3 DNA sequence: TGTGCCAGTAGTGCACATTATGGCTACACCTTC. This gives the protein CASSAHYGYTF.

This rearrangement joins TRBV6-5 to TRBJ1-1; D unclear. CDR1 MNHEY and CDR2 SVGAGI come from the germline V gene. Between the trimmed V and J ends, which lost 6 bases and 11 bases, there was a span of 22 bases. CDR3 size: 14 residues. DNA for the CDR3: TGTGCCAGCAGAATAAGGCAGGCCTCGGCGGGGGCTTTCTTT. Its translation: CASRIRQASAGAFF.

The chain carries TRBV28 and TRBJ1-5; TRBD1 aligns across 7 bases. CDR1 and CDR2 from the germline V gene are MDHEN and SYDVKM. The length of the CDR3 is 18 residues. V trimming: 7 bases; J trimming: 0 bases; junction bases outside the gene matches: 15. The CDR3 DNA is TGTGCCAGCACAATTCACCGGGACAGACTTTATAGCAATCAGCCCCAGCATTTT. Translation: CASTIHRDRLYSNQPQHF. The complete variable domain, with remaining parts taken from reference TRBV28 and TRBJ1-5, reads DVKVTQSSRYLVKRTGEKVFLECVQDMDHENMFWYRQDPGLGLRLIYFSYDVKMKEKGDIPEGYSVSREKKERFSLILESASTNQTSMYLCASTIHRDRLYSNQPQHFGDGTRLSIL.

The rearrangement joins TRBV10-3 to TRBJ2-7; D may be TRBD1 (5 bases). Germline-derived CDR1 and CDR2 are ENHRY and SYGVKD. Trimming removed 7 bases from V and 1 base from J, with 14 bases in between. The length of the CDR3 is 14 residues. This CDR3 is CAITQGAGSYEQYF. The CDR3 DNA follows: TGTGCCATCACTCAGGGTGCCGGATCCTACGAGCAGTACTTC.

The CDR3 sequence: CASSPRDREYGYTF. The CDR3 DNA reads TGTGCCAGCAGCCCTCGAGACAGGGAGTATGGCTACACCTTC. This chain links TRBV11-3 with TRBJ1-2; the match to TRBD1 covers 7 bases. In germline, CDR1 is SGHNT, CDR2 YENEEA. The V segment lost 5 bases and the J segment 5 bases; nucleotides outside the gene matches: 8. CDR3 length equals 14 residues.

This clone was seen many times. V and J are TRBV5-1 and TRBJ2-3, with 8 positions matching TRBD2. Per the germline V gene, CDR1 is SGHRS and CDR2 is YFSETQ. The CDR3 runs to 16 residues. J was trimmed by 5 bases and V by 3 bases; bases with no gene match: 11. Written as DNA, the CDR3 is TGCGCCAGCAGCTCCTTGGGGCAGCGGGGGATAGATACGCAGTATTTT. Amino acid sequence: CASSSLGQRGIDTQYF.

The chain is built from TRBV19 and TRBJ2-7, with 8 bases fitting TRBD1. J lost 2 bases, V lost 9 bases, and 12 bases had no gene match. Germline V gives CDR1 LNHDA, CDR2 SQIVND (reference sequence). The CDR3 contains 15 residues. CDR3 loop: CASPYTGGNAYEQYF. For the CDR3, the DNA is TGTGCCAGCCCCTATACAGGGGGAAACGCCTACGAGCAGTACTTC.

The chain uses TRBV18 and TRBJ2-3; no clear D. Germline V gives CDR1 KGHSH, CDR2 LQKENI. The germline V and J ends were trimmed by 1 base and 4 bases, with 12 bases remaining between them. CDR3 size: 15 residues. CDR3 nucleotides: TGTGCCAGCTCACCACAACAATCCCATGCAGATACGCAGTATTTT. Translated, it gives CASSPQQSHADTQYF.

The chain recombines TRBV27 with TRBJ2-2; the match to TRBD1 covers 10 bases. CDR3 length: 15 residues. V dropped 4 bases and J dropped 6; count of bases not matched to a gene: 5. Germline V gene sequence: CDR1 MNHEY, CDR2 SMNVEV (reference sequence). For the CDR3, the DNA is TGTGCCAGCAGTTGGGACAGGGGAGGGGCCGGGGAGCTGTTTTTT. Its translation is CASSWDRGGAGELFF.

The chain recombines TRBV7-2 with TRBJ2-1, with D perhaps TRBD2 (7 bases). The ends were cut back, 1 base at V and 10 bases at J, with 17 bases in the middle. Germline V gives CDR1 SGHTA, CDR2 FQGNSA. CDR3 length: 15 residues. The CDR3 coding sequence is TGTGCCAGCAGCTTAGTTACGGGGGGCAGCGGAGAGCAGTTCTTC. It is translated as CASSLVTGGSGEQFF. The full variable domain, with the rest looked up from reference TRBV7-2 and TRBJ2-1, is GAGVSQSPSNKVTEKGKDVELRCDPISGHTALYWYRQSLGQGLEFLIYFQGNSAPDKSGLPSDRFSAERTGGSVSTLTIQRTQQEDSAVYLCASSLVTGGSGEQFFGPGTRLTVL.

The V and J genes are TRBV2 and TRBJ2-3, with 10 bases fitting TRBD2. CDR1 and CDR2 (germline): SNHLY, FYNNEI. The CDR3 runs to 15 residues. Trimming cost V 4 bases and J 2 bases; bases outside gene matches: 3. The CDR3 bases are TGTGCCAGCAGTGTAGGACTAGCGGACACAGATACGCAGTATTTT. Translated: CASSVGLADTDTQYF.

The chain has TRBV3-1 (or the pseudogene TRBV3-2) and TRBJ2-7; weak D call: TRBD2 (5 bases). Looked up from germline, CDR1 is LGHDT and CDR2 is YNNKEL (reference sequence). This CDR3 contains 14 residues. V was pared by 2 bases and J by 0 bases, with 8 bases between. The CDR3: CASSQTRNSYEQYF. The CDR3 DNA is TGTGCCAGCAGCCAAACTAGAAACTCCTACGAGCAGTACTTC.

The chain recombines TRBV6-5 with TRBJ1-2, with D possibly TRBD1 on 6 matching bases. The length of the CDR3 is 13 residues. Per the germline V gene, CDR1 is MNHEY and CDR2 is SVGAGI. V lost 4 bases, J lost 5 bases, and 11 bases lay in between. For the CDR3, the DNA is TGTGCCAGCAGTTCCGGACAGCCTTATGGCTACACCTTC. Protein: CASSSGQPYGYTF.

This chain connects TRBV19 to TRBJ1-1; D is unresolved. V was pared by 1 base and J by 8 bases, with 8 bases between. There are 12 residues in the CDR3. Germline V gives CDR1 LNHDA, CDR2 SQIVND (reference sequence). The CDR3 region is CASSIGYLEAFF. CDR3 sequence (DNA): TGTGCCAGTAGTATAGGCTATCTGGAAGCTTTCTTT. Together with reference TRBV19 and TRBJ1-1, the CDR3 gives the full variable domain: DGGITQSPKYLFRKEGQNVTLSCEQNLNHDAMYWYRQDPGQGLRLIYYSQIVNDFQKGDIAEGYSVSREKKESFPLTVTSAQKNPTAFYLCASSIGYLEAFFGQGTRLTVV.

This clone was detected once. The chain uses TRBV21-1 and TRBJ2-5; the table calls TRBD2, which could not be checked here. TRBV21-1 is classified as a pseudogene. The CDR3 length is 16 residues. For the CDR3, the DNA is TGTGCCAGCAGCCGCGGGGCAGCCGCCTACCAAGAGACCCAGTACTTC. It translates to CASSRGAAAYQETQYF.

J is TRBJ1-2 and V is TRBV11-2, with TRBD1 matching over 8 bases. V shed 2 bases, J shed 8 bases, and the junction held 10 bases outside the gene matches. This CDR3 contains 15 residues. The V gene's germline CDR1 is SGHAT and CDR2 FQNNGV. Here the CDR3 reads CASSLPWQGAEGYTF. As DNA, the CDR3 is TGTGCCAGCAGCTTACCCTGGCAGGGGGCTGAAGGCTACACCTTC.

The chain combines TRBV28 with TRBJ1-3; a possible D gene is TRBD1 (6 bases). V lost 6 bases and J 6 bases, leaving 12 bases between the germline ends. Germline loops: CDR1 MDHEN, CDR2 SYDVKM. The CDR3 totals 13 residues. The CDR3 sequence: CASRRQGQNTIYF. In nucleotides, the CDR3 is TGTGCCAGCAGGCGGCAGGGGCAAAACACCATATATTTT. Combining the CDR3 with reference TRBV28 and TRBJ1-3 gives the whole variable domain DVKVTQSSRYLVKRTGEKVFLECVQDMDHENMFWYRQDPGLGLRLIYFSYDVKMKEKGDIPEGYSVSREKKERFSLILESASTNQTSMYLCASRRQGQNTIYFGEGSWLTVV.

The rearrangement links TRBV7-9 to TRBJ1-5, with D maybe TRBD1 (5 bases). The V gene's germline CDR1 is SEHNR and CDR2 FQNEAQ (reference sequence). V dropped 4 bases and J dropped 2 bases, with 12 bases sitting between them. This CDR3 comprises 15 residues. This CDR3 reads CASSSQGLGNQPQHF. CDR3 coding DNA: TGTGCCAGCAGCTCTCAGGGATTGGGCAATCAGCCCCAGCATTTT.

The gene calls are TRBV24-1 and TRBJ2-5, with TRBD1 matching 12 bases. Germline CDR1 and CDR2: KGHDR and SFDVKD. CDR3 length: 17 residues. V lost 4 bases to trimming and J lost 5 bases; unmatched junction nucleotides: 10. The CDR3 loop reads CATSDRRGQGARETQYF. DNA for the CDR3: TGTGCCACCAGTGACCGAAGGGGACAGGGGGCGCGGGAGACCCAGTACTTC.

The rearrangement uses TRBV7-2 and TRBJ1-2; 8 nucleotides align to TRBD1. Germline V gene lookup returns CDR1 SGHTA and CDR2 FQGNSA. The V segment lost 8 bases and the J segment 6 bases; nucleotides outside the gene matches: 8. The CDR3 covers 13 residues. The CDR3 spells CASARQGRDGYTF. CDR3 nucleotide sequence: TGTGCCAGCGCTAGACAGGGGCGGGATGGCTACACCTTC. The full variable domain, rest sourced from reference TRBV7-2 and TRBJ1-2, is GAGVSQSPSNKVTEKGKDVELRCDPISGHTALYWYRQSLGQGLEFLIYFQGNSAPDKSGLPSDRFSAERTGGSVSTLTIQRTQQEDSAVYLCASARQGRDGYTFGSGTRLTVV.

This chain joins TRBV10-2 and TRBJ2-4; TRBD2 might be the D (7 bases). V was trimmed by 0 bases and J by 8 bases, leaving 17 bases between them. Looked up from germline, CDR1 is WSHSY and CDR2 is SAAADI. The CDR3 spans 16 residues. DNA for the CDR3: TGCGCCAGCAGTGAGTCGCGGCGGGGGCCCCCTCACATTCAGTACTTC. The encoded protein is CASSESRRGPPHIQYF.

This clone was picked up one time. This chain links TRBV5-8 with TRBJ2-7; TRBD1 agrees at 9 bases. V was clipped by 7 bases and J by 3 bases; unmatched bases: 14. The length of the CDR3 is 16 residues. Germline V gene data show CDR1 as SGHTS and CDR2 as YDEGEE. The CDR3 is CASGKLGDRVIYEQYF. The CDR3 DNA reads TGTGCCAGCGGGAAACTTGGGGACAGGGTAATCTACGAGCAGTACTTC. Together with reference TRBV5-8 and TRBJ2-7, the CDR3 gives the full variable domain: EAGVTQSPTHLIKTRGQQATLRCSPISGHTSVYWYQQALGLGLQFLLWYDEGEERNRGNFPPRFSGRQFPNYSSELNVNALELEDSALYLCASGKLGDRVIYEQYFGPGTRLTVT.

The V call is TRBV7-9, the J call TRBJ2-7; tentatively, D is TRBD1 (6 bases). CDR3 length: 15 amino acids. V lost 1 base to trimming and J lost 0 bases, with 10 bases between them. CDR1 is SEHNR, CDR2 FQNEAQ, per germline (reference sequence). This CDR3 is CASSLEQGSSYEQYF. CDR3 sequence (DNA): TGTGCCAGCAGCTTAGAACAGGGTAGCTCCTACGAGCAGTACTTC.